This TCR beta chain derives from a study of early T cells in non-severe SARS-CoV-2 infection. Whole-study context: Chains from this unsorted whole-blood bulk RNA could not be paired.

Study observations and caveats: VDJdb matching, biased toward anti-spike CD8 responses, missed private and CD4 specificities.

Individual cDNA molecules received unique molecular identifiers during library preparation. Each CDR3 protein is one row after TCRdb ran MiXCR on the 5' RACE reads. The table lists just under 45,000 distinct CDR3 sequences, roughly a tenth of them singletons, with 8% to 10% in the top ten. This clonotype was counted ten times or more. Antigen: not known. Trimming removed 8 bases at V and 2 bases at J, with 12 bases between. In germline, CDR1 is SGHTA, CDR2 FQGNSA. This CDR3 spans 13 amino acids. The V call is TRBV7-2, the J call TRBJ1-1; tentatively, D is TRBD1 (5 bases). Sequenced: whole blood. The sequence was collected from an adult who was a healthcare worker with PCR-confirmed SARS-CoV-2 infection or an uninfected control (not recorded which). This CDR3 reads CASQTRGNTEAFF. CDR3 bases: TGTGCCAGCCAGACGAGGGGAAACACTGAAGCTTTCTTT.